The 21 T cell receptor beta chains reported below all come from one sample, sequenced in a study of cytomegalovirus exposure and HLA in healthy donors. Use of 60 Vbeta and 13 Jbeta primers characterized the PCR. This table comes from immunoSEQ multiplex PCR, and its TCRdb copy is limited to in-frame clones, with some not included. The profile covers some 80,000 clones, with approximately 80% appearing a single time and around 3% taken by the ten largest. Sequencing was carried out using PBMCs. These receptors all stem from a man aged 35 to 55 in good health and CMV-seronegative.

The chain carries TRBV5-1 and TRBJ1-1; 9 bases align to TRBD1. The V gene end was trimmed by 2 bases and the J gene end by 5 bases; junction bases not matched to a gene: 10. This CDR3 region has 16 residues. The germline V gene encodes CDR1 SGHRS and CDR2 YFSETQ. CDR3 loop: CASSLSTTGGGTEAFF. In DNA, the CDR3 is TGCGCCAGCAGCTTATCGACGACAGGGGGAGGGACTGAAGCTTTCTTT.

The V and J genes are TRBV6-1 and TRBJ1-5; 7 bases align to TRBD1. CDR3 length: 13 amino acids. The germline V gene encodes CDR1 MNHNS and CDR2 SASEGT. The J segment lost 4 bases and the V segment lost 6 bases, leaving 3 bases of the junction unmatched. The DNA of the CDR3 is TGTGCCAGCAGGGGACAGTCTAATCAGCCCCAGCATTTT. Amino acid sequence: CASRGQSNQPQHF.

The chain links TRBV19 to TRBJ1-2; 12 nucleotides match TRBD1. Per the germline V gene, CDR1 is LNHDA and CDR2 is SQIVND (reference sequence). The length of the CDR3 is 16 residues. V lost 6 bases to trimming and J lost 6 bases; unmatched junction nucleotides: 11. Written as DNA, the CDR3 is TGTGCCAGTAGAATTGCCGGGACAGGGGGCTCCGATGGCTACACCTTC. Translating gives CASRIAGTGGSDGYTF.

The chain uses TRBV6-5 and TRBJ1-2; D uncertain. With 4 bases removed from V and 1 base from J, the gap between germline ends came to 13 bases. Germline V gene data show CDR1 as MNHEY and CDR2 as SVGAGI. CDR3 length: 15 amino acids. The CDR3 coding sequence is TGTGCCAGCAGTTTCGACTCTAGATTTAACTATGGCTACACCTTC. It codes for CASSFDSRFNYGYTF.

This clone appeared a few times. The chain has TRBV7-3 and TRBJ1-1, with a tentative D call TRBD1 (6 bases). Looked up from germline, CDR1 is SGHTA and CDR2 is FQGTGA. The CDR3 length is 14 residues. Trimming removed 3 bases at V and 0 bases at J, with 8 bases between. In DNA form, the CDR3 reads TGTGCCAGCAGCTTTACAGGGATGAACACTGAAGCTTTCTTT. It yields the protein CASSFTGMNTEAFF.

The chain couples TRBV5-1 to TRBJ1-4, with a possible D match to TRBD1 (6 bases). The CDR3 sequence is 16 residues long. The germline V and J ends were trimmed by 0 bases and 5 bases, with 14 bases remaining between them. Germline V gene lookup returns CDR1 SGHRS and CDR2 YFSETQ. The CDR3 DNA reads as TGCGCCAGCAGCTTGGCTAGGGGGATGATGAATGAAAAACTGTTTTTT. It specifies CASSLARGMMNEKLFF. The whole variable domain, remainder taken from reference TRBV5-1 and TRBJ1-4, is KAGVTQTPRYLIKTRGQQVTLSCSPISGHRSVSWYQQTPGQGLQFLFEYFSETQRNKGNFPGRFSGRQFSNSRSEMNVSTLELGDSALYLCASSLARGMMNEKLFFGSGTQLSVL.

This sequence joins TRBV5-4 and TRBJ2-7; the match to TRBD2 covers 7 bases. The germline V gene encodes CDR1 SGHNT and CDR2 YYREEE (reference sequence). V gave up 4 bases and J gave up 5 bases; unmatched junction bases: 12. The CDR3 consists of 15 residues. The CDR3 here is CASSPPGRGIHEQYF. The CDR3, as DNA: TGTGCCAGCAGCCCCCCGGGGCGGGGGATCCACGAGCAGTACTTC.

This chain uses TRBV30 with TRBJ2-2; 9 bases map to TRBD1. CDR3 length: 13 residues. In germline, CDR1 is GTSNPN, CDR2 SVGIG (reference sequence). V lost 5 bases to trimming and J lost 7 bases; unmatched junction nucleotides: 5. The CDR3 spells CAWGGQGNGELFF. In DNA form, the CDR3 reads TGTGCCTGGGGGGGACAGGGCAACGGGGAGCTGTTTTTT.

The rearrangement uses TRBV5-1 and TRBJ2-1; 7 bases map to TRBD2. The V gene end was trimmed by 4 bases and the J gene end by 6 bases; junction bases not matched to a gene: 13. Germline V CDR1 and CDR2: SGHRS, YFSETQ. This CDR3 has 16 residues. The CDR3 bases are TGCGCCAGCAGCAGATCGTCCGGGGGGAAGGCCAATGAGCAGTTCTTC. Translated: CASSRSSGGKANEQFF.

The chain joins TRBV11-1 to TRBJ2-7, with TRBD1 matching 9 bases. CDR1 and CDR2 from the germline V gene are SGHAT and FQDESV (reference sequence). CDR3 size: 15 residues. V lost 7 bases to trimming and J lost 4 bases; unmatched junction nucleotides: 11. The DNA of the CDR3 is TGTGCCAGCACTACTCTGGGACAGGGTCATTACGAGCAGTACTTC. It specifies CASTTLGQGHYEQYF.

The V call is TRBV19, the J call TRBJ1-1; the D gene is possibly TRBD1 (5 bases). The CDR3 covers 13 residues. Looked up from germline, CDR1 is LNHDA and CDR2 is SQIVND (reference sequence). Deletions cut 4 bases from V and 4 bases from J, with 10 bases between. In nucleotides, the CDR3 is TGTGCCAGTAGTAGGGCAGGGTTCACTGAAGCTTTCTTT. Translating gives CASSRAGFTEAFF.

This chain uses TRBV5-1 with TRBJ1-2; possible D gene TRBD1, 5 bases. The V gene lost 4 bases and the J gene lost 4 bases, with 14 bases spanning the gap. The CDR3 sequence is 14 residues long. Germline CDR1 and CDR2: SGHRS and YFSETQ. In DNA form, the CDR3 reads TGCGCCAGCAGCCCTGAGTCGACAGCCTATGGCTACACCTTC. Translated, it gives CASSPESTAYGYTF.

V and J are TRBV18 and TRBJ2-6, with D possibly being TRBD1 (5 bases). The CDR3 has 19 amino acids. Germline loops: CDR1 KGHSH, CDR2 LQKENI. V was pared by 1 base and J by 0 bases, with 16 bases between. CDR3 region: CASSPLAHQGSSGANVLTF. Here the CDR3 DNA reads TGTGCCAGCTCACCACTCGCCCATCAGGGATCCTCTGGGGCCAACGTCCTGACTTTC.

In this sample, this clone turned up once. CDR3 coding DNA: TGCGCCAGCAGCTCACGGACAGGGGCGGGCACAGATACGCAGTATTTT. Its translation is CASSSRTGAGTDTQYF. The V gene is TRBV5-1, the J gene TRBJ2-3; 9 positions match TRBD1. CDR1 is SGHRS, CDR2 YFSETQ, per germline. The CDR3 loop spans 16 amino acids. V was clipped by 3 bases and J by 1 base; unmatched bases: 6. Together with reference TRBV5-1 and TRBJ2-3, the CDR3 gives the full variable domain: KAGVTQTPRYLIKTRGQQVTLSCSPISGHRSVSWYQQTPGQGLQFLFEYFSETQRNKGNFPGRFSGRQFSNSRSEMNVSTLELGDSALYLCASSSRTGAGTDTQYFGPGTRLTVL.

This chain joins TRBV11-3 and TRBJ2-2, with D perhaps matching TRBD1 (6 bases). V shed 5 bases and J shed 0 bases, with 13 bases lying between them. The length of the CDR3 is 16 residues. The germline gives CDR1 SGHNT, CDR2 YENEEA. This chain's CDR3 is CASSPLEGANTGELFF. CDR3 nucleotide sequence: TGTGCCAGCAGCCCCTTAGAGGGGGCGAACACCGGGGAGCTGTTTTTT.

J is TRBJ1-2 and V is TRBV5-1, with a weak D call TRBD1 (5 bases). CDR3 size: 15 residues. Germline lookup yields CDR1 SGHRS and CDR2 YFSETQ. The V end was cut by 2 bases, the J end by 2 bases, with 13 bases between. The CDR3 DNA sequence: TGCGCCAGCAGCTTCACAGGAGACTCAAACTATGGCTACACCTTC. This gives the protein CASSFTGDSNYGYTF.

This clone has only a few counts. This rearrangement joins TRBV2 to TRBJ1-1; 8 bases agree with TRBD1. V was pared by 6 bases and J by 3 bases, with 6 bases of the junction left unmatched. This CDR3 contains 14 residues. In germline, CDR1 is SNHLY, CDR2 FYNNEI. The CDR3 sequence is CASSRTGRDTEAFF. CDR3 bases: TGTGCCAGCAGCAGGACAGGGAGGGACACTGAAGCTTTCTTT.

This rearrangement joins TRBV7-9 to TRBJ1-2, with 7 bases identical to TRBD1. This CDR3 comprises 14 residues. Per the germline V gene, CDR1 is SEHNR and CDR2 is FQNEAQ (reference sequence). Trimming took 6 bases from V and 0 from J; bases not matched to a gene: 4. CDR3 bases: TGTGCCAGCAGTTGGGGACAGACTAACTATGGCTACACCTTC. Translating it yields CASSWGQTNYGYTF.

The V gene is TRBV5-1, the J gene TRBJ1-1, with 8 nucleotides matching TRBD1. The CDR3 is 15 amino acids. V gave up 1 base and J gave up 0 bases; unmatched junction bases: 2. Germline V gene data show CDR1 as SGHRS and CDR2 as YFSETQ. CDR3 region: CASSLTGQVNTEAFF. The DNA of the CDR3 is TGCGCCAGCAGCTTGACGGGACAGGTGAACACTGAAGCTTTCTTT. The variable domain in full, completed from reference TRBV5-1 and TRBJ1-1, reads KAGVTQTPRYLIKTRGQQVTLSCSPISGHRSVSWYQQTPGQGLQFLFEYFSETQRNKGNFPGRFSGRQFSNSRSEMNVSTLELGDSALYLCASSLTGQVNTEAFFGQGTRLTVV.

The chain carries TRBV11-1 and TRBJ2-1; no firm D call. The CDR3 extends over 11 amino acids. Germline V gives CDR1 SGHAT, CDR2 FQDESV (reference sequence). V was trimmed by 2 bases and J by 10 bases, leaving 6 bases between them. The CDR3 region is CASSLYTEQFF. Here the CDR3 DNA reads TGTGCCAGCAGCTTATACACGGAGCAGTTCTTC.

The V gene is TRBV11-2, the J gene TRBJ1-1; 8 positions agree with TRBD1. The germline CDR1 and CDR2 sequences are SGHAT and FQNNGV. Trimming removed 5 bases from V and 0 bases from J; junction bases left unmatched: 5. The CDR3 extends over 15 amino acids. The CDR3 nucleotides read TGTGCCAGCAGCGCAGGACAGGGTGTGAACACTGAAGCTTTCTTT. It encodes CASSAGQGVNTEAFF.